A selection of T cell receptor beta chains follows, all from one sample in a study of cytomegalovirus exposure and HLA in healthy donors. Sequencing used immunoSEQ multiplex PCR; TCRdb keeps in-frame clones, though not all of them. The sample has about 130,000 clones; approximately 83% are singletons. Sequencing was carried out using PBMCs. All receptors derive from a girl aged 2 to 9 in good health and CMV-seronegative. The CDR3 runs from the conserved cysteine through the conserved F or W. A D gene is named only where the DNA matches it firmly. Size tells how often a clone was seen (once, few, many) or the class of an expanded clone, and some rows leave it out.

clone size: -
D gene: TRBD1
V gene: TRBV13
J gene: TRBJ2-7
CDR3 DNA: TGTGCCAGCAGCTCCCACATCCAGGGGGCGAGCTCCTACGAGCAGTACTTC
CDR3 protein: CASSSHIQGASSYEQYF

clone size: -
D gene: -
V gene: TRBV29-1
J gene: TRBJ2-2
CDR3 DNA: TGCAGCGCCAACAAGGGACTTTCGGGCACCGGGGAGCTGTTTTTT
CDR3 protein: CSANKGLSGTGELFF

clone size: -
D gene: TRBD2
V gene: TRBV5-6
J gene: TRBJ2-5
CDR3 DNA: TGTGCCAGCAGCTTGTTGCAGACTAGCGGAGGGCAGGAGACCCAGTACTTC
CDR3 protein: CASSLLQTSGGQETQYF

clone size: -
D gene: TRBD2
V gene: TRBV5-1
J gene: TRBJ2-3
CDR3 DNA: TGCGCCAGCAGCTTGGTTCGTAGCGGGAGTGACGGGGATACGCAGTATTTT
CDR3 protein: CASSLVRSGSDGDTQYF

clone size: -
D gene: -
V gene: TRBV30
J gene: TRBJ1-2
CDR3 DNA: TGTGCCTGGAGTGGGAGGACAGCGCTCTCCTTCTATGGCTACACCTTC
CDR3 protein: CAWSGRTALSFYGYTF

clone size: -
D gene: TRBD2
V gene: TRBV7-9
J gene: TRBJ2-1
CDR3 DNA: TGTGCCAGCAGCTTAGTTCATCCGGCTAGCGGGGAGGTAGGGAATGAGCAGTTCTTC
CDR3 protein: CASSLVHPASGEVGNEQFF

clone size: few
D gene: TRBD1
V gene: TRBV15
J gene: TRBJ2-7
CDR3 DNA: TGTGCCACCAGCAGGGGGTCAGGGGGTGATCCCCGCGGCGAGCAGTACTTC
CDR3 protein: CATSRGSGGDPRGEQYF

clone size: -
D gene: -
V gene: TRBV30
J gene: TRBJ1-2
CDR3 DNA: TGTGCCTGGAGTACAGGGAGATATGGCTACACCTTC
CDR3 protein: CAWSTGRYGYTF

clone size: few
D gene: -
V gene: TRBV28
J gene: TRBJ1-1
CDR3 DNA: TGTGCCACTATAGAGCCTTTTCGGGCTGAAGCTTTCTTT
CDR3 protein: CATIEPFRAEAFF

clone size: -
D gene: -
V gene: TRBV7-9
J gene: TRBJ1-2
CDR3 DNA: TGTGCCAGCAGCCACCGGGACAATAGGGTAGTTGGCTACACCTTC
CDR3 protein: CASSHRDNRVVGYTF

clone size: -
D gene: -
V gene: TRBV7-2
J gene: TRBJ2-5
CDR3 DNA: TGTGCCAGCAGCCAAACCCCGGGACACATCCAAGAGACCCAGTACTTC
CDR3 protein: CASSQTPGHIQETQYF

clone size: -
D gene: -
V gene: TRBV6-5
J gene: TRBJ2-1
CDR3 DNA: TGTGCCAGCAGTCTCCGGGGGAAGCACAATGAGCAGTTCTTC
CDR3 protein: CASSLRGKHNEQFF

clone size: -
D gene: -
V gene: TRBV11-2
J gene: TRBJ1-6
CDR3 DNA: TGTGCCAGCAGCTTAGATATTACAGGGTTGGGAAATAATTCACCCCTCCACTTT
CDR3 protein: CASSLDITGLGNNSPLHF

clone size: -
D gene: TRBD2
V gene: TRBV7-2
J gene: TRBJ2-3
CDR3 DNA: TGTGCCAGCAGCCCCGGGACTAGCGGGGGCCATAGCACAGATACGCAGTATTTT
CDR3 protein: CASSPGTSGGHSTDTQYF

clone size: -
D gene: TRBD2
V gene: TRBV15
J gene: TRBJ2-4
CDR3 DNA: TGTGCCACCAGCAGAAGTCGGGACTACAGTCGCTCGGAGTACTTC
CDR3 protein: CATSRSRDYSRSEYF

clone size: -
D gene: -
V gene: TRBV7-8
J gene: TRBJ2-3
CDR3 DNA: TGTGCCAGCCGGGGTACCTTCACAGATACGCAGTATTTT
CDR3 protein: CASRGTFTDTQYF

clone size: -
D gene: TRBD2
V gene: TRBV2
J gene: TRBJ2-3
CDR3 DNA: TGTGCCAGCAGTGTGGGGGGGAGCACAGATACGCAGTATTTT
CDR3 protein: CASSVGGSTDTQYF

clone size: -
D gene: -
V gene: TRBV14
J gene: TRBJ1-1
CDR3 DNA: TGTGCCAGCAGCCTGACGGGGGGAGCGGTTGAAGCTTTCTTT
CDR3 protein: CASSLTGGAVEAFF

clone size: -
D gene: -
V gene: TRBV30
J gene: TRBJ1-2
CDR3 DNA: TGTGCCTGGAAAATCGGGACACGATTTCCTAACTATGGCTACACCTTC
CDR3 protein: CAWKIGTRFPNYGYTF

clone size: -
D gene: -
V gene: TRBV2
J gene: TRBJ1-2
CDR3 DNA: TGTGCCAGCAGTGATATAGGACTGCCATGTACCTTC
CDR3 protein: CASSDIGLPCTF

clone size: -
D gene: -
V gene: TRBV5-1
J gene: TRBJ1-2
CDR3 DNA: TGCGCCAGCAGCCCCCGGGGGGCGGGGGATGGCTACACCTTC
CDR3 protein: CASSPRGAGDGYTF

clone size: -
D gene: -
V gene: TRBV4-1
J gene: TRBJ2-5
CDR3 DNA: TGCGCCAGCAGCCAAGCCCCGGAAGAGACCCAGTACTTC
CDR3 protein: CASSQAPEETQYF

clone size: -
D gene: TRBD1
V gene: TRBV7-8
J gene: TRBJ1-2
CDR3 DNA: TGTGCCAGCAGCCCTAGGGACAGGATTAACGCTAACTATGGCTACACCTTC
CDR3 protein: CASSPRDRINANYGYTF

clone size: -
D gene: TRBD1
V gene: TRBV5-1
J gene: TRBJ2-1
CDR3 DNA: TGCGCCAGCAGCCTTAACAGGGGTACCTCCCAACATGAGCAGTTCTTC
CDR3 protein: CASSLNRGTSQHEQFF

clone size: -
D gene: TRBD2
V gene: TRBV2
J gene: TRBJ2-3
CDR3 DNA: TGTGCCAGCAGGCAGATAGCGGGTTACACAGATACGCAGTATTTT
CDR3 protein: CASRQIAGYTDTQYF

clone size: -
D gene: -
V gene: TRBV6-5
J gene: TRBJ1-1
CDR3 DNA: TGTGCCAGCAGTTATGGGGGAGGGAACACTGAAGCTTTCTTT
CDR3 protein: CASSYGGGNTEAFF

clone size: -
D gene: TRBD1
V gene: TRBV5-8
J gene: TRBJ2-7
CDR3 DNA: TGTGCCAGCGAGTTTGGGACAGTCGGGTACGAGCAGTACTTC
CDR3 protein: CASEFGTVGYEQYF

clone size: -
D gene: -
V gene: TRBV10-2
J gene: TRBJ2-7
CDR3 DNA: TGCGCCAGCAGCCTCAACAGGCACCGCTCCTACGAGCAGTACTTC
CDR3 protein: CASSLNRHRSYEQYF

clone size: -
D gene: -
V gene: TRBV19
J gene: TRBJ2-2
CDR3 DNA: TGTGCCAGTAGTATAGATGACATGCCGGCCGGGGAGCTGTTTTTT
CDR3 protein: CASSIDDMPAGELFF

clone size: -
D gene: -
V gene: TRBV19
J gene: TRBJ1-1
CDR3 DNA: TGTGCCAGTATCCTGACACCAAACACTGAAGCTTTCTTT
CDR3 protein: CASILTPNTEAFF

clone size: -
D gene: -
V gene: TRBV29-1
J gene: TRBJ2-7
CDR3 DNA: TGCAGCGTCGGACTGGAGAAATACGAGCAGTACTTC
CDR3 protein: CSVGLEKYEQYF

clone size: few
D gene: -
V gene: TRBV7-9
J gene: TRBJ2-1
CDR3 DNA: TGTGCCAGCAGCACATACCGGGACAAGGACTACAATGAGCAGTTCTTC
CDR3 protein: CASSTYRDKDYNEQFF

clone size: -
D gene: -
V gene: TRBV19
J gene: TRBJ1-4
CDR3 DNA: TGTGCCAGTAGTACACAGGGTATAAATGAAAAACTGTTTTTT
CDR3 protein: CASSTQGINEKLFF

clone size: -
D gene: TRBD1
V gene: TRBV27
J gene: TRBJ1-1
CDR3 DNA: TGTGCCAGCAGTTCTATCTTCAGGGGGTGGGGTGAACTGAACACTGAAGCTTTCTTT
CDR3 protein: CASSSIFRGWGELNTEAFF

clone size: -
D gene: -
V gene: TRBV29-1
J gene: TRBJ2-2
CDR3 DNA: TGCAGCGTTGACACGGGAACCGGGGAGCTGTTTTTT
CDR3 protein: CSVDTGTGELFF

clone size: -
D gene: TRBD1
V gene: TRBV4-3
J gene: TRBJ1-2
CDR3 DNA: TGCGCCAGCAGCCAAGGGCAAGGGCAGGGGGCGTGGTATGGCTACACCTTC
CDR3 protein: CASSQGQGQGAWYGYTF

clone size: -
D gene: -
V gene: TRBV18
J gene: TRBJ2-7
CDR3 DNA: TGTGCCAGCTCACCACCTTCCAGGCCCAACTCCTACGAGCAGTACTTC
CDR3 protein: CASSPPSRPNSYEQYF

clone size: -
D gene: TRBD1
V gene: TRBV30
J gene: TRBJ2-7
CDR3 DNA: TGTGCCTGGAGCCAAGGGACAGGGGGCTACGAGCAGTACTTC
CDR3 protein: CAWSQGTGGYEQYF

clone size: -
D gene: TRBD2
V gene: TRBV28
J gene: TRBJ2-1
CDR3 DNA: TGTGCCAGCAGGCGGCCGGGCCTTAGCGGGAGGTATTACAATGAGCAGTTCTTC
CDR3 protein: CASRRPGLSGRYYNEQFF

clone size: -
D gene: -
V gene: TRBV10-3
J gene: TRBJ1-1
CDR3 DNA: TGTGCCATCAGTGAGACAGACATGAACACTGAAGCTTTCTTT
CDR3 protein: CAISETDMNTEAFF

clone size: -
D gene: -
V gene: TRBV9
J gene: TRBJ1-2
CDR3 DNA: TGTGCCAGCGGGACTGACTATGGCTACACCTTC
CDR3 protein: CASGTDYGYTF

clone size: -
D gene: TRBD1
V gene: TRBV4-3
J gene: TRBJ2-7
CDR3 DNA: TGCGCCAGCAGCCAAGATCTGGGCAGGGGGTTTTACGAGCAGTACTTC
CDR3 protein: CASSQDLGRGFYEQYF

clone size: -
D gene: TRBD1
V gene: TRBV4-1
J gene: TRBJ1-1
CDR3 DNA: TGCGCCAGCAGCCGAAGTCCGGGACAGGGCCTAGAAGCTTTCTTT
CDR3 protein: CASSRSPGQGLEAFF

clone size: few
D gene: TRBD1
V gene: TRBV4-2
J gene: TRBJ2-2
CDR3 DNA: TGTGCCAGCAGCCAGACCCGGGACAGGGCGAACACCGGGGAGCTGTTTTTT
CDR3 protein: CASSQTRDRANTGELFF

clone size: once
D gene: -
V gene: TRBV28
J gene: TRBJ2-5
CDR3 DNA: TGTGCCAGCAGCTACTATCAGGGGAAGGAGACCCAGTACTTC
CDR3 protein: CASSYYQGKETQYF

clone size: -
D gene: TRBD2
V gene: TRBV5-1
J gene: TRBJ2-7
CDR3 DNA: TGCGCCAGCAGCCCTGGGACTAGCGGCTACGAGCAGTACTTC
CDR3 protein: CASSPGTSGYEQYF

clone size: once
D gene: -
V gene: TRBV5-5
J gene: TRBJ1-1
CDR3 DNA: TGTGCCAGCAGCTTCCGGGGGGGGAACACTGAAGCTTTCTTT
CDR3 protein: CASSFRGGNTEAFF

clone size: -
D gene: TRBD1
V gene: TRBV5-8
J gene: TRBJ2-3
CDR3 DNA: TGTGCCAGCAGCTTCAAGGGACAGGGGGCAGATACGCAGTATTTT
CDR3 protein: CASSFKGQGADTQYF

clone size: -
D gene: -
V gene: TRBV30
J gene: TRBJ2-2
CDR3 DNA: TGTGCCTGTTCGAAAGGGGGAGTAGGGACCGGGGAGCTGTTTTTT
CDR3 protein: CACSKGGVGTGELFF

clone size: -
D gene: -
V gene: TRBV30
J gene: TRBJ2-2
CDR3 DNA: TGTGCCTGGAGCCCAGGGACCGGGGAGCTGTTTTTT
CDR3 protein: CAWSPGTGELFF

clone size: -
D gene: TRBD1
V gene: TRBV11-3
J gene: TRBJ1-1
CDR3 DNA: TGTGCCAGCAGCTGGGACAGGGCGGCCACTGAAGCTTTCTTT
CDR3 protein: CASSWDRAATEAFF

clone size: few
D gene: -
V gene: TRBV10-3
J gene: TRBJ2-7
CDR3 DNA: TGTGCCATCAGTGAATCCGGGTGGAAGGAGCAGTACTTC
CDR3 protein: CAISESGWKEQYF

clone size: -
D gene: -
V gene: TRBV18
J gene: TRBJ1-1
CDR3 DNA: TGTGCCAGCTCACAGAGCCAGGGGAACACTGAAGCTTTCTTT
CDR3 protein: CASSQSQGNTEAFF